These 10 T cell receptor beta chains originate from one sample sequenced in a study of monozygotic twins with inflammatory bowel disease. TCRdb processed the 5' RACE reads again and assigns one entry to each CDR3 protein, with no DNA. The data show around 380,000 distinct CDR3 sequences, and the top ten clones hold about 2.3%. Material for sequencing was blood. Source of these receptors: a human donor with ulcerative colitis or Crohn's disease, or a healthy co-twin of an affected twin (not recorded which).

The V call is TRBV20-1, the J call TRBJ2-1; TCRdb returns TRBD2, unconfirmable since there is no DNA. Germline V gene data show CDR1 as DFQATT and CDR2 as SNEGSKA (reference sequence). The CDR3 runs 14 residues. This chain's CDR3 is CSAGLAGSYNEQFF.

The CDR3 sequence: CASSGQGWNTEAFF. The chain carries TRBV9 and TRBJ1-1; TCRdb outputs TRBD1, but without DNA this stays unchecked. The CDR3 covers 14 residues. CDR1 and CDR2 (germline): SGDLS, YYNGEE.

This rearrangement joins TRBV7-2 to TRBJ1-5; TCRdb calls TRBD1, which cannot be checked without DNA. Germline CDR1 reads SGHTA; CDR2 reads FQGNSA. There are 15 residues in the CDR3. CDR3 residues: CASSPQGGGNQPQHF. Based on the CDR3 plus reference TRBV7-2 and TRBJ1-5, the full variable domain is GAGVSQSPSNKVTEKGKDVELRCDPISGHTALYWYRQSLGQGLEFLIYFQGNSAPDKSGLPSDRFSAERTGGSVSTLTIQRTQQEDSAVYLCASSPQGGGNQPQHFGDGTRLSIL.

The CDR3 protein is CASRVGLGGEQFF. The chain recombines TRBV18 with TRBJ2-1; the D gene TCRdb calls, TRBD2, cannot be checked with no DNA. The germline V gene has CDR1 KGHSH and CDR2 LQKENI. The CDR3 totals 13 residues. The whole variable domain, filled in from reference TRBV18 and TRBJ2-1, reads NAGVMQNPRHLVRRRGQEARLRCSPMKGHSHVYWYRQLPEEGLKFMVYLQKENIIDESGMPKERFSAEFPKEGPSILRIQQVVRGDSAAYFCASRVGLGGEQFFGPGTRLTVL.

The chain has TRBV6-1 and TRBJ2-7; TCRdb outputs TRBD2, but without DNA this stays unchecked. Germline V gene sequence: CDR1 MNHNS, CDR2 SASEGT. This CDR3 comprises 14 residues. CDR3 loop: CASRATSGADEQYF.

CDR3 residues: CSARENTGELFF. The rearrangement links TRBV20-1 to TRBJ2-2. There are 12 residues in the CDR3. Germline lookup yields CDR1 DFQATT and CDR2 SNEGSKA (reference sequence).

This chain connects TRBV12-3 or TRBV12-4 to TRBJ1-5; with no DNA, the TCRdb D assignment of TRBD1 cannot be verified. The CDR3 contains 15 residues. The chain's CDR3 is CASSRTGGYSQPQHF.

The V and J genes are TRBV3-1 and TRBJ1-1; the D gene TCRdb calls, TRBD1, cannot be checked with no DNA. This CDR3 has 13 residues. CDR1 and CDR2 (germline): LGHDT, YNNKEL (reference sequence). This CDR3 reads CASGGQGSTEAFF.

The chain carries TRBV7-8 and TRBJ2-7. The CDR3 contains 14 residues. Germline CDR1 and CDR2: SGHVS and FQNEAQ. The chain's CDR3 is CASSLEPASREQYF.

The V call is TRBV11-2, the J call TRBJ2-5; TCRdb outputs TRBD1, but without DNA this stays unchecked. CDR3 length: 14 residues. Germline loops: CDR1 SGHAT, CDR2 FQNNGV. CDR3 sequence reads: CASSLTPGQGPQYF.